This entry features one TCR beta chain sequence. Its target is not known. The libraries were made with immunoSEQ version 4 in survey mode. Template was genomic DNA at around 9.7 ng/uL, with up to 1 ug used per sample. Profiling relied on immunoSEQ multiplex PCR, and the TCRdb table lists in-frame clones only, not all of them. The repertoire consists of about 36,000 clones, with under 90% occurring once and the leading ten covering about 5%. This CDR3 is 15 amino acids long. CDR1 and CDR2 from the germline V gene are SGHRS and YFSETQ. The V end was cut by 0 bases, the J end by 6 bases, with 13 bases between. These data belong to a study of persistence of HIV-infected CD4 T cells. Cells were stimulated with overlapping HIV-1 Gag 15-mer peptides. CD40L/CD69 double-negative CD45RO-high memory CD4+ T cells were collected. CD4+ T cell counts exceeded 400 cells/uL; CMV serology was positive. CD8+ T cells were removed from PBMCs prior to stimulation.

General observations from the study: CMV- and Gag-responding cells had lower TCRbeta richness than CD3/CD28-responding cells.

The source was cultured CD4+ T cells from PBMCs, collected from a patient who received antiretroviral therapy. J is TRBJ2-1 and V is TRBV5-1, with D perhaps matching TRBD2 (6 bases). The source is an adult with HIV. The donor label of this sample is uncertain. CDR3 coding DNA: TGCGCCAGCAGCTTGGCTGGGCCCGGGGGCAATGAGCAGTTCTTC. It translates to CASSLAGPGGNEQFF. The variable domain in full, completed from reference TRBV5-1 and TRBJ2-1, reads KAGVTQTPRYLIKTRGQQVTLSCSPISGHRSVSWYQQTPGQGLQFLFEYFSETQRNKGNFPGRFSGRQFSNSRSEMNVSTLELGDSALYLCASSLAGPGGNEQFFGPGTRLTVL.